This T cell receptor beta chain derives from a study of blood T cells in healthy people across ages. Study-wide context: Capturing about one barcoded beta molecule per two T cells was achieved by template switching.

Germline V gene lookup returns CDR1 MNHEY and CDR2 SMNVEV (reference sequence). This CDR3 is 14 amino acids long. Trimming pared 6 bases from V and 2 bases from J, leaving 14 bases between. The authors ran a second PCR of about 6 to 12 cycles using a sample-barcoded 5' primer and a J-beta primer mix. Each CDR3 protein gets one entry after TCRdb re-called the 5' RACE reads with MiXCR. The data show 600,000 or so distinct CDR3 sequences, with about 30% seen just once and around 14% held by the top ten. Regarding this clonotype: Being one base from a much bigger clone, this may be a read error.

Material: blood. The sequence derives from a woman older than 75 in good health. The chain has TRBV27 and TRBJ2-7, with D perhaps matching TRBD1 or TRBD2 (5 bases each). CDR3 in DNA: TGTGCCAGCAGGTCGAGAGGGACCCCCTACGAGCAGTACTTC. It codes for CASRSRGTPYEQYF.